This TCR beta chain was captured in a study of blood T cell repertoires in COVID-19. The CDR3 loop spans 15 amino acids. Germline-derived CDR1 and CDR2 are SGHAT and FQNNGV. V lost 0 bases and J 0 bases, leaving 8 bases between the germline ends. Methods used by the authors: It was from reference gene primer amplification that nucleated cell counts were estimated. Sequencing used immunoSEQ multiplex PCR; TCRdb keeps in-frame clones, though not all of them. V and J calls and clone size are those listed in that table; D and trimming were worked out from the DNA. The sample gives 250,000 to 350,000 clones, 70% to 85% of which show up once; more than 1.1% is in the top ten.

The TCR sequence derives from a human donor with COVID-19, enrolled during active disease. The donor label of this sample is uncertain. The sample comprised peripheral blood. The chain links TRBV11-2 to TRBJ1-1; weak D call: TRBD1 (6 bases). The CDR3 DNA reads as TGTGCCAGCAGCTTAGACAGGGGTATGAACACTGAAGCTTTCTTT. Residues: CASSLDRGMNTEAFF.